The next 26 T cell receptor beta chains were all read from a single sample in a study of T cells after yellow fever vaccination. One entry per CDR3 protein, called by TCRdb with MiXCR from the 5' RACE reads. Here the sample spans 350,000 or so distinct CDR3 sequences, approximately 8% being singletons. Sequencing used PBMCs, obtained about 41 days after the first yellow fever vaccination. These receptors were collected from a man aged 18 to 30 who received the YFV17D yellow fever vaccine.

This clonotype was detected only a few times. V is TRBV28 and J is TRBJ2-3; 8 bases line up with TRBD2. The V gene end was trimmed by 7 bases and the J gene end by 6 bases; junction bases not matched to a gene: 6. Germline V CDR1 and CDR2: MDHEN, SYDVKM. The CDR3 runs to 13 residues. In nucleotides, the CDR3 is TGTGCCAGCACCGGGACTAGTCGGGATACGCAGTATTTT. Residues: CASTGTSRDTQYF.

CDR3 nucleotide sequence: TGTGCCAGCAGTTTTCGTGGGTACGAGCAGTACGTC. Protein sequence: CASSFRGYEQYV. The chain employs TRBV28 and TRBJ2-7, with unresolved D. Germline values: CDR1 MDHEN, CDR2 SYDVKM. CDR3 size: 12 residues. Trimming left V 3 bases short and J 4 bases short, with 7 bases between.

The chain couples TRBV7-9 to TRBJ1-2; D gene unclear. Germline V gene data show CDR1 as SEHNR and CDR2 as FQNEAQ (reference sequence). V was pared by 10 bases and J by 4 bases, with 10 bases between. The length of the CDR3 is 11 residues. The CDR3 DNA is TGTGCCACCCCGGACGGCTATGGCTACACCTTC. It specifies CATPDGYGYTF. Combining the CDR3 with reference TRBV7-9 and TRBJ1-2 gives the whole variable domain DTGVSQNPRHKITKRGQNVTFRCDPISEHNRLYWYRQTLGQGPEFLTYFQNEAQLEKSRLLSDRFSAERPKGSFSTLEIQRTEQGDSAMYLCATPDGYGYTFGSGTRLTVV.

This clonotype was picked up a small number of times. The genes are TRBV20-1 and TRBJ2-7, with 11 bases that match TRBD1. V trimming: 8 bases; J trimming: 1 base; junction bases outside the gene matches: 7. CDR3 length: 14 amino acids. Germline CDR1 is DFQATT and CDR2 is SNEGSKA (reference sequence). The CDR3 loop reads CSSTGTGGSYEQYV. CDR3 DNA: TGCAGTTCTACCGGGACAGGGGGTTCCTACGAGCAGTACGTC.

This clonotype was observed a few times. This chain connects TRBV7-2 to TRBJ1-2; D might be TRBD1 (5 bases). The V gene's germline CDR1 is SGHTA and CDR2 FQGNSA. This CDR3 region has 13 residues. V was shortened by 2 bases and J by 8 bases, with 12 bases between the two germline ends. The DNA for the CDR3 is TGTGCCAGCAGCTTAATAGCGGGGGAAGGCTACACCTTC. Translation gives CASSLIAGEGYTF.

This chain joins TRBV18 and TRBJ1-6, with 8 nucleotides matching TRBD1. The CDR3 is 15 residues long. V was pared by 8 bases and J by 10 bases, with 13 bases of the junction left unmatched. Germline V gene lookup returns CDR1 KGHSH and CDR2 LQKENI. CDR3 in amino acids: CASLTGGTGPSPLHF. CDR3 DNA: TGTGCCAGCCTGACGGGTGGGACAGGACCATCACCCCTCCACTTT.

There are a few counts of this clonotype. In nucleotides, the CDR3 is TGTGCCAGCACCCCCCCGGGGGACAACTATGGCTACACCTTC. It translates to CASTPPGDNYGYTF. The chain combines TRBV28 with TRBJ1-2; maybe TRBD1 (5 bases). Germline CDR1 is MDHEN and CDR2 is SYDVKM. Trimming pared 7 bases from V and 2 bases from J, leaving 14 bases between. The CDR3 is made up of 14 amino acids.

The chain couples TRBV20-1 to TRBJ2-7, with TRBD1 as a possible D gene (6 bases). The CDR3 has 14 amino acids. The V end lost 1 base, the J end lost 2 bases, and 12 bases lay between the germline ends. CDR1 DFQATT and CDR2 SNEGSKA come from the germline V gene (reference sequence). The CDR3 coding sequence is TGCAGTGCTAGAGGGACAGATTCCCCCTACGAGCAGTACTTC. Its translation is CSARGTDSPYEQYF.

In this sample, this clonotype turned up a few times. The chain joins TRBV10-3 to TRBJ1-2; maybe TRBD1 (5 bases). With 7 bases removed from V and 5 bases from J, the gap between germline ends came to 20 bases. The CDR3 totals 15 residues. Germline loops: CDR1 ENHRY, CDR2 SYGVKD. In nucleotides, the CDR3 is TGTGCCATCAAGAACAGGACGGCGGCAACATATGGCTACACCTTC. Amino acid sequence: CAIKNRTAATYGYTF.

This clonotype has more than one count but fewer than ten. Written as DNA, the CDR3 is TGTGCCAGCAGTTTCTCCGGACCATATAATTCACCCCTCCACTTT. Its translation is CASSFSGPYNSPLHF. The rearrangement links TRBV6-2 or TRBV6-3 to TRBJ1-6; D not certain. CDR1 MNHEY and CDR2 SVGEGT come from the germline V gene. This CDR3 contains 15 residues. V shed 4 bases and J shed 4 bases, with 11 bases lying between them.

This clonotype was seen only a few times. The chain links TRBV4-3 to TRBJ1-5; D not certain. The V gene's germline CDR1 is LGHNA and CDR2 YSLEER. V was trimmed by 0 bases and J by 2 bases, leaving 17 bases between them. The CDR3 contains 18 residues. The CDR3 nucleotides are TGCGCCAGCAGCCAAGATCCGGCAGCCGTTATTGGCAATCAGCCCCAGCATTTT. Translating it yields CASSQDPAAVIGNQPQHF.

Many counts were recorded for this clonotype. The chain recombines TRBV18 with TRBJ1-1, with a weak D call TRBD1 (6 bases). The V end lost 2 bases, the J end lost 1 base, and 11 bases lay between the germline ends. The CDR3 runs to 15 residues. The V gene's germline CDR1 is KGHSH and CDR2 LQKENI. The CDR3 loop is CASSPTQGGNTEAFF. CDR3 DNA: TGTGCCAGCTCACCAACCCAAGGGGGGAACACTGAAGCTTTCTTT.

This clonotype was picked up many times. V gene TRBV20-1 combines with J gene TRBJ1-1; 7 positions agree with TRBD1. V shed 6 bases and J 1 base; nucleotides not matched to a gene: 2. CDR1 is DFQATT and CDR2 is SNEGSKA in the germline V gene (reference sequence). There are 12 residues in the CDR3. This CDR3 is CSADRANTEAFF. CDR3 coding DNA: TGCAGTGCCGACAGGGCGAACACTGAAGCTTTCTTT.

Many counts were recorded for this clonotype. The V and J genes are TRBV6-5 and TRBJ2-5; D not resolved. Germline CDR1 reads MNHEY; CDR2 reads SVGAGI. Trimming pared 0 bases from V and 5 bases from J, leaving 10 bases between. The CDR3 contains 14 residues. The CDR3 sequence is CASSYSIPPETQYF. CDR3 DNA: TGTGCCAGCAGTTACTCGATTCCTCCGGAGACCCAGTACTTC.

The V gene is TRBV15, the J gene TRBJ2-7; 9 bases fit TRBD1. The germline V gene has CDR1 LNHNV and CDR2 YYDKDF (reference sequence). The trim removed 5 bases at V and 5 bases at J, leaving 7 bases unmatched. The CDR3 contains 14 residues. The chain's CDR3 is CATSVGTGTNEQYF. The CDR3 DNA reads as TGTGCCACCAGCGTAGGGACAGGGACTAACGAGCAGTACTTC.

This clonotype has at least ten counts. This chain connects TRBV27 to TRBJ1-1; 9 bases match TRBD1. Germline values: CDR1 MNHEY, CDR2 SMNVEV (reference sequence). The CDR3 has 14 amino acids. V was pared by 5 bases and J by 6 bases, with 7 bases of the junction left unmatched. In nucleotides, the CDR3 is TGTGCCAGCAGTAAACAGGGGGCGAGGTCTGAAGCTTTCTTT. Its protein is CASSKQGARSEAFF.

This clonotype has at least ten counts. The CDR3 reads CSAMTANTEAFF. The CDR3 coding sequence is TGCAGTGCGATGACAGCTAACACTGAAGCTTTCTTT. The chain combines TRBV20-1 with TRBJ1-1; D possibly corresponds to TRBD1 (5 bases). The CDR3 spans 12 residues. Germline V gene sequence: CDR1 DFQATT, CDR2 SNEGSKA (reference sequence). The germline V and J ends were trimmed by 6 bases and 2 bases, with 10 bases remaining between them.

The V call is TRBV10-3, the J call TRBJ2-3, with D perhaps matching TRBD2 (7 bases). Germline V gene sequence: CDR1 ENHRY, CDR2 SYGVKD. Trimming pared 8 bases from V and 1 base from J, leaving 16 bases between. This CDR3 comprises 15 residues. The CDR3 DNA is TGTGCCATCGGGGGGCAGCGGGGTGGCACAGATACGCAGTATTTT. The encoded protein is CAIGGQRGGTDTQYF.

The chain couples TRBV10-3 to TRBJ2-5; TRBD2 agrees at 7 bases. Germline values: CDR1 ENHRY, CDR2 SYGVKD. This CDR3 region has 15 residues. Trimming took 3 bases from V and 5 from J; bases not matched to a gene: 9. In DNA, the CDR3 is TGTGCCATCAGTGACCCAGCGGGGCCGGGGGAGACCCAGTACTTC. This encodes CAISDPAGPGETQYF.

In this sample, this clonotype turned up a few times. The V gene is TRBV12-3 or TRBV12-4, the J gene TRBJ2-3; 8 bases are shared with TRBD1. The CDR3 sequence is 15 residues long. V lost 5 bases, J lost 2 bases, and 6 bases stayed unmatched. The CDR3 bases are TGTGCCAGCAGTCCCCGGGACAGGTCCACAGATACGCAGTATTTT. Protein: CASSPRDRSTDTQYF.

This sequence joins TRBV27 and TRBJ1-1, with D possibly being TRBD1 (6 bases). Per the germline V gene, CDR1 is MNHEY and CDR2 is SMNVEV (reference sequence). V lost 4 bases and J 4 bases, leaving 16 bases between the germline ends. This CDR3 contains 15 residues. The CDR3 region is CASSSPGGAGTEAFF. CDR3 coding DNA: TGTGCCAGCAGTTCACCCGGGGGGGCGGGCACTGAAGCTTTCTTT.

The chain employs TRBV5-6 and TRBJ2-5; D not certain. CDR1 and CDR2 (germline): SGHDT, YYEEEE. The CDR3 is 15 amino acids. Between the trimmed V and J ends, which lost 3 bases and 5 bases, there was a span of 17 bases. CDR3 coding DNA: TGTGCCAGCAGCTCAAATCGGATTTCGATGGAGACCCAGTACTTC. Residues: CASSSNRISMETQYF.

This clonotype was observed at least ten times. J is TRBJ2-7 and V is TRBV12-3 or TRBV12-4, with D possibly matching TRBD2 (5 bases). This CDR3 is built from 13 residues. Deletions cut 4 bases from V and 4 bases from J, with 11 bases between. Here the CDR3 DNA reads TGTGCCAGCAGTTGGAGAAGGAGGTACGAGCAGTACTTC. It is translated as CASSWRRRYEQYF.

The sample holds a few counts of this clonotype. This rearrangement joins TRBV10-3 to TRBJ2-2; 7 bases agree with TRBD1. Germline lookup yields CDR1 ENHRY and CDR2 SYGVKD. J gave up 2 bases and V 2 bases, and 2 bases lay outside the gene matches. The CDR3 totals 15 residues. CDR3 protein: CAISERDSNTGELFF. The CDR3 DNA reads TGTGCCATCAGTGAGCGGGACAGTAACACCGGGGAGCTGTTTTTT.

This clonotype was detected a few times. The CDR3 is CASSPAGTENTGELFF. The DNA for the CDR3 is TGCGCCAGCAGCCCGGCCGGGACAGAAAACACCGGGGAGCTGTTTTTT. The chain is built from TRBV5-1 and TRBJ2-2; TRBD1 matches at 7 bases. This CDR3 has 16 amino acids. After removal of 4 bases from V and 2 bases from J, the junction contained 8 bases not matched to a gene. Looked up from germline, CDR1 is SGHRS and CDR2 is YFSETQ.

This clonotype was detected only a few times. The genes are TRBV12-3 or TRBV12-4 and TRBJ2-2, with D perhaps TRBD2 (5 bases). Trimming pared 0 bases from V and 1 base from J, leaving 9 bases between. This CDR3 comprises 16 residues. CDR3 sequence (DNA): TGTGCCAGCAGTTTAGCGAGGGCTCGGAACACCGGGGAGCTGTTTTTT. This gives the protein CASSLARARNTGELFF.